Shown below are 9 T cell receptor beta chains from a single sample sequenced in a study of shared clonotypes between healthy human individuals. Here immunoSEQ multiplex PCR was the method, and the copy in TCRdb shows in-frame clones only, minus some. The table shows approximately 2.5 million clones, with approximately 92% occurring only once. The material sequenced was naive CD4+ T cells sorted from blood. The subset was: CD45RA+ positively selected. The receptor source for this set is a man aged 18 to 30 in good health.

The V gene is TRBV6-5, the J gene TRBJ2-4; 7 positions agree with TRBD1. The CDR3 spans 12 residues. Trimming took 3 bases from V and 9 from J; bases not matched to a gene: 2. Looked up from germline, CDR1 is MNHEY and CDR2 is SVGAGI. CDR3: CASSYDRAIQYF. The CDR3 bases are TGTGCCAGCAGTTATGACAGGGCCATTCAGTACTTC.

The rearrangement uses TRBV11-2 and TRBJ2-1; TRBD2 matches at 10 bases. The CDR3 spans 17 residues. V trimming: 5 bases; J trimming: 12 bases; junction bases outside the gene matches: 19. CDR1 is SGHAT, CDR2 FQNNGV, per germline. In DNA form, the CDR3 reads TGTGCCAGCAGCCAGAGAAAGCGGGAGGGTTACTTTTGGGGGCAGTTCTTC. This sequence encodes CASSQRKREGYFWGQFF.

This rearrangement joins TRBV18 to TRBJ2-7, with 8 bases identical to TRBD1. This CDR3 has 15 residues. Germline values: CDR1 KGHSH, CDR2 LQKENI. The junction had 11 bases not matched to a gene; V was cut back by 4 bases and J by 6 bases. CDR3 nucleotide sequence: TGTGCCAGCTCACGCGGCATGGCAGGGGGCTCCGAGCAGTACTTC. Protein sequence: CASSRGMAGGSEQYF. Complete variable domain (other parts from reference TRBV18 and TRBJ2-7): NAGVMQNPRHLVRRRGQEARLRCSPMKGHSHVYWYRQLPEEGLKFMVYLQKENIIDESGMPKERFSAEFPKEGPSILRIQQVVRGDSAAYFCASSRGMAGGSEQYFGPGTRLTVT.

The genes are TRBV5-6 and TRBJ2-1, with TRBD2 matching 8 bases. The germline V gene encodes CDR1 SGHDT and CDR2 YYEEEE. The J segment lost 6 bases and the V segment lost 6 bases, leaving 8 bases of the junction unmatched. The CDR3 length is 14 residues. The CDR3 region is CASTPGGPSNEQFF. The CDR3 DNA reads TGTGCCAGCACCCCGGGGGGGCCCTCCAATGAGCAGTTCTTC.

J is TRBJ2-7 and V is TRBV5-5; TRBD2 is a possible D gene (5 bases). Germline CDR1 reads SGHKS; CDR2 reads YYEKEE (reference sequence). V was pared by 6 bases and J by 6 bases, with 22 bases between. The CDR3 length is 15 residues. CDR3 sequence: CASTVQDGGHVEQYF. The CDR3 DNA reads as TGTGCCAGCACAGTCCAAGACGGAGGTCATGTCGAGCAGTACTTC.

Details on this clone: The same CDR3 is also encoded by other DNA sequences in this sample. V and J are TRBV29-1 and TRBJ1-4, with TRBD1 identical over 10 bases. With 4 bases clipped from V and 3 bases from J, the junction kept 5 bases outside the gene matches. The germline V gene has CDR1 SQVTM and CDR2 ANQGSEA. The CDR3 spans 15 residues. This chain's CDR3 is CSVGTGGKANEKLFF. The CDR3 region has the DNA TGCAGCGTTGGGACAGGGGGAAAAGCTAATGAAAAACTGTTTTTT.

The rearrangement uses TRBV19 and TRBJ2-7; TRBD1 aligns across 11 bases. The CDR3 totals 16 residues. V lost 6 bases to trimming and J lost 1 base; unmatched junction nucleotides: 8. Germline CDR1 reads LNHDA; CDR2 reads SQIVND (reference sequence). Here the CDR3 reads CASRIAGTGGSYEQYF. Written as DNA, the CDR3 is TGTGCCAGTAGGATCGCTGGGACAGGGGGTTCCTACGAGCAGTACTTC.

V is TRBV5-5 and J is TRBJ1-2; 7 bases fit TRBD1. V lost 2 bases to trimming and J lost 2 bases; unmatched junction nucleotides: 3. This CDR3 comprises 14 residues. Per germline, CDR1 SGHKS and CDR2 YYEKEE (reference sequence). CDR3 region: CASSLPTGNYGYTF. CDR3 nucleotide sequence: TGTGCCAGCAGCTTACCGACAGGGAACTATGGCTACACCTTC.

The genes are TRBV5-1 and TRBJ1-2; TRBD1 matches 7 bases. The V and J ends lost 4 bases and 3 bases, in that order; junction bases with no gene match: 9. The germline V gene has CDR1 SGHRS and CDR2 YFSETQ. The CDR3 runs 15 residues. For the CDR3, the DNA is TGCGCCAGCAGCCCAGGGGGATTCGGAGACTATGGCTACACCTTC. Amino acids: CASSPGGFGDYGYTF.